This TCR beta chain is from a study of identical twins. Whole-study results and caveats: Twins' excess sharing was less marked for out-of-frame beta sequences.

V was pared by 3 bases and J by 5 bases, with 14 bases between. The germline V gene encodes CDR1 SEHNR and CDR2 FQNEAQ (reference sequence). This CDR3 has 15 residues. Each CDR3 protein is one row after TCRdb ran MiXCR on the 5' RACE reads. Of some 760,000 distinct CDR3 sequences listed, 15% to 20% are singletons. This clonotype occurred many times. Its antigen is still unknown. This sample was also put to use in a study of T cells expressing NK-cell markers. That source reports: Among the eight sequenced donors, seven tested HCMV-seropositive and one tested seronegative.

The specimen sequenced was PBMCs. The chain combines TRBV7-9 with TRBJ2-1; D is ambiguous. This TCR came from a young woman in good health. CDR3 sequence reads: CASSLVRPGDNEQFF. The CDR3, as DNA: TGTGCCAGCAGCTTGGTCCGCCCAGGCGACAATGAGCAGTTCTTC.